Each of the 21 T cell receptor beta chains below was sequenced from the same sample in a study of blood T cell repertoires in COVID-19. Sequencing used immunoSEQ multiplex PCR; TCRdb keeps in-frame clones, though not all of them. Of around 360,000 clones listed, about 87% are singletons. Sequencing was done on a sample of PBMCs or T cells enriched from blood (not recorded which). The source is a man aged 40-50 years in a cohort exposed to, infected with or recovered from COVID-19 (not recorded which).

The chain employs TRBV6-5 and TRBJ2-3; 9 nucleotides match TRBD1. The CDR3 is 14 residues long. Germline V gene data show CDR1 as MNHEY and CDR2 as SVGAGI. Trimming took 6 bases from V and 5 from J; bases not matched to a gene: 6. This chain's CDR3 is CASSRRDRVDTQYF. DNA of the CDR3: TGTGCCAGCAGCCGAAGGGACAGGGTAGATACGCAGTATTTT.

The chain couples TRBV6-5 to TRBJ1-2; TRBD1 agrees at 7 bases. The CDR3 contains 13 residues. V shed 2 bases and J 6 bases; nucleotides not matched to a gene: 3. CDR1 is MNHEY and CDR2 is SVGAGI in the germline V gene. The CDR3 DNA is TGTGCCAGCAGTTACCGGGACAGCGATGGCTACACCTTC. Residues: CASSYRDSDGYTF.

V usage is TRBV19 and J usage is TRBJ2-1; 8 nucleotides match TRBD2. With V trimmed by 8 bases and J by 5 bases, 8 bases remained unmatched. The CDR3 is made up of 14 amino acids. Germline V gene data show CDR1 as LNHDA and CDR2 as SQIVND (reference sequence). This CDR3 is CASGPGLGDNEQFF. As DNA, the CDR3 is TGTGCCAGTGGACCGGGACTAGGAGACAATGAGCAGTTCTTC.

The gene calls are TRBV5-4 and TRBJ2-2; D possibly corresponds to TRBD1 (6 bases). V was cut by 3 bases and J by 1 base, with 13 bases left in between. CDR3 size: 16 residues. Germline values: CDR1 SGHNT, CDR2 YYREEE (reference sequence). In DNA form, the CDR3 reads TGTGCCAGCAGCTCCACAGAGGGGGTGAACACCGGGGAGCTGTTTTTT. Amino acids: CASSSTEGVNTGELFF.

This chain uses TRBV19 with TRBJ1-2; weak D call: TRBD1 (5 bases). The germline V gene encodes CDR1 LNHDA and CDR2 SQIVND (reference sequence). The CDR3 runs 11 residues. V was clipped by 8 bases and J by 7 bases, with 11 bases between them. CDR3 sequence reads: CASWDFRGYTF. CDR3 nucleotides: TGTGCCAGTTGGGACTTTCGTGGCTACACCTTC.

This chain uses TRBV19 with TRBJ2-1; 13 bases fit TRBD2. With V trimmed by 2 bases and J by 6 bases, 10 bases remained unmatched. The CDR3 sequence is 18 residues long. Germline-derived CDR1 and CDR2 are LNHDA and SQIVND (reference sequence). This CDR3 is CASSIKLAGGPVINEQFF. The CDR3 region has the DNA TGTGCCAGTAGTATAAAACTAGCGGGAGGGCCGGTGATCAATGAGCAGTTCTTC. The variable domain in full, with the rest retrieved from reference TRBV19 and TRBJ2-1, is DGGITQSPKYLFRKEGQNVTLSCEQNLNHDAMYWYRQDPGQGLRLIYYSQIVNDFQKGDIAEGYSVSREKKESFPLTVTSAQKNPTAFYLCASSIKLAGGPVINEQFFGPGTRLTVL.

The chain recombines TRBV2 with TRBJ2-7; TRBD2 matches 11 bases. V shed 8 bases and J 7 bases; nucleotides not matched to a gene: 10. Germline lookup yields CDR1 SNHLY and CDR2 FYNNEI. CDR3 size: 14 residues. The CDR3, as DNA: TGTGCCAGCGGGATACTAGCGGGAGCGGGGGAGCAGTACTTC. Translating gives CASGILAGAGEQYF.

The V call is TRBV6-5, the J call TRBJ1-2; 7 bases are shared with TRBD1. The V gene's germline CDR1 is MNHEY and CDR2 SVGAGI. The CDR3 is 14 residues long. V gave up 5 bases and J gave up 7 bases; unmatched junction bases: 10. The CDR3, as DNA: TGTGCCAGCAGTCCTAAAATTGGACAGGTTGGCTACACCTTC. Its protein is CASSPKIGQVGYTF.

The CDR3 DNA is TGTGCCAGCAGCTCAACAGGGGGAGAGACCCAGTACTTC. It yields the protein CASSSTGGETQYF. The rearrangement links TRBV7-7 to TRBJ2-5, with 8 positions matching TRBD1. Germline values: CDR1 SSHAT, CDR2 FNYEAQ (reference sequence). This CDR3 has 13 amino acids. J was trimmed by 4 bases and V by 4 bases; bases with no gene match: 2.

The rearrangement uses TRBV5-1 and TRBJ2-3, with 7 bases aligning to TRBD2. Germline CDR1 is SGHRS and CDR2 is YFSETQ. CDR3 length equals 14 residues. The J segment lost 2 bases and the V segment lost 3 bases, leaving 3 bases of the junction unmatched. CDR3 residues: CASSWGLPTDTQYF. The CDR3 nucleotides are TGCGCCAGCAGCTGGGGACTACCCACAGATACGCAGTATTTT. The variable domain in full, completed from reference TRBV5-1 and TRBJ2-3, reads KAGVTQTPRYLIKTRGQQVTLSCSPISGHRSVSWYQQTPGQGLQFLFEYFSETQRNKGNFPGRFSGRQFSNSRSEMNVSTLELGDSALYLCASSWGLPTDTQYFGPGTRLTVL.

The genes are TRBV5-1 and TRBJ1-1, with D possibly TRBD1 on 6 matching bases. Deletions cut 4 bases from V and 7 bases from J, with 17 bases between. CDR3 length equals 14 residues. CDR1 is SGHRS, CDR2 YFSETQ, per germline. The CDR3 protein is CASSPLLRQDEAFF. CDR3 in DNA: TGCGCCAGCAGCCCCCTTCTGCGACAGGATGAAGCTTTCTTT. The whole variable domain, filled in from reference TRBV5-1 and TRBJ1-1, reads KAGVTQTPRYLIKTRGQQVTLSCSPISGHRSVSWYQQTPGQGLQFLFEYFSETQRNKGNFPGRFSGRQFSNSRSEMNVSTLELGDSALYLCASSPLLRQDEAFFGQGTRLTVV.

The chain combines TRBV28 with TRBJ1-5, with D possibly TRBD1 on 5 matching bases. V was trimmed by 3 bases and J by 7 bases, leaving 13 bases between them. The CDR3 spans 14 residues. Per germline, CDR1 MDHEN and CDR2 SYDVKM. The CDR3 sequence is CASSLGTGRQPQHF. CDR3 nucleotide sequence: TGTGCCAGCAGTTTGGGGACTGGTCGGCAGCCCCAGCATTTT. The variable domain in full, completed from reference TRBV28 and TRBJ1-5, reads DVKVTQSSRYLVKRTGEKVFLECVQDMDHENMFWYRQDPGLGLRLIYFSYDVKMKEKGDIPEGYSVSREKKERFSLILESASTNQTSMYLCASSLGTGRQPQHFGDGTRLSIL.

For this clone: One end of the junction fails to match germline, which may point to a read error. V gene TRBV6-1 combines with J gene TRBJ2-7; TRBD2 matches at 8 bases. CDR1 is MNHNS, CDR2 SASEGT, per germline. CDR3 size: 14 residues. Here the CDR3 DNA reads TGTGCCAGCAGTCAAGCGGGAGACGTCAACGAGCAGTACTTC. Translation: CASSQAGDVNEQYF.

The gene calls are TRBV7-9 and TRBJ2-3; 10 nucleotides match TRBD1. Germline V CDR1 and CDR2: SEHNR, FQNEAQ (reference sequence). The CDR3 length is 14 residues. V trimming: 6 bases; J trimming: 2 bases; junction bases outside the gene matches: 2. The CDR3 DNA reads TGTGCCAGCAGTGGGACAGGGGTCACAGATACGCAGTATTTT. Protein product: CASSGTGVTDTQYF.

The CDR3 bases are TGCGCCAGCAGCTTGCCAGCGGGAGGGACCACAGATACGCAGTATTTT. Amino acid sequence: CASSLPAGGTTDTQYF. This chain uses TRBV5-1 with TRBJ2-3, with TRBD2 matching over 10 bases. Germline CDR1 and CDR2: SGHRS and YFSETQ. CDR3 size: 16 residues. The ends lost 1 base at V and 2 bases at J; junction bases unmatched: 4.

V and J are TRBV19 and TRBJ1-3; no definite D call. This CDR3 contains 14 residues. The germline gives CDR1 LNHDA, CDR2 SQIVND (reference sequence). Trimming stripped 6 bases from V and 0 bases from J, with 9 bases between. Here the CDR3 DNA reads TGTGCCAGTAGCACGGTACTCTCTGGAAACACCATATATTTT. Translated: CASSTVLSGNTIYF.

The rearrangement joins TRBV7-5 to TRBJ1-5; the table's D call TRBD1 went unverified against the DNA. TRBV7-5 is reported as a pseudogene. The CDR3 spans 14 residues. Here the CDR3 DNA reads TGTGTCAGAAGCCCCCACAGGGAGAGGCAGCCCCAGCATTTT. Amino acid sequence: CVRSPHRERQPQHF.

To note about this clone: The sample carries other DNA sequences with the same CDR3. Written as DNA, the CDR3 is TGCGCCAGTTCCCCGACAGGGGGTAGCACAGATACGCAGTATTTT. Translation gives CASSPTGGSTDTQYF. J is TRBJ2-3 and V is TRBV5-1; TRBD1 matches 9 bases. From germline, CDR1 is SGHRS and CDR2 YFSETQ. J gave up 0 bases and V 8 bases, and 7 bases lay outside the gene matches. This CDR3 spans 15 amino acids.

The rearrangement links TRBV24-1 to TRBJ2-1; the match to TRBD1 covers 9 bases. V gave up 6 bases and J gave up 3 bases; unmatched junction bases: 5. CDR1 KGHDR and CDR2 SFDVKD come from the germline V gene. CDR3 length: 15 amino acids. The CDR3 reads CATSPRGQGYNEQFF. The CDR3 coding sequence is TGTGCCACCAGTCCAAGGGGACAGGGCTACAATGAGCAGTTCTTC.

This chain links TRBV5-1 with TRBJ1-6; the match to TRBD1 covers 7 bases. This CDR3 contains 15 residues. Germline CDR1 reads SGHRS; CDR2 reads YFSETQ. The junction had 4 bases not matched to a gene; V was cut back by 5 bases and J by 2 bases. The CDR3 region has the DNA TGCGCCAGCAGTTTGACAGGGACCTATAATTCACCCCTCCACTTT. Its protein product is CASSLTGTYNSPLHF.

The chain employs TRBV5-1 and TRBJ1-3; D perhaps matches TRBD1 (5 bases). The CDR3 runs 14 residues. CDR1 is SGHRS, CDR2 YFSETQ, per germline. Trimming pared 4 bases from V and 4 bases from J, leaving 12 bases between. CDR3 residues: CASSGSGIGNTIYF. The DNA for the CDR3 is TGCGCCAGCAGCGGCTCAGGGATAGGAAACACCATATATTTT.